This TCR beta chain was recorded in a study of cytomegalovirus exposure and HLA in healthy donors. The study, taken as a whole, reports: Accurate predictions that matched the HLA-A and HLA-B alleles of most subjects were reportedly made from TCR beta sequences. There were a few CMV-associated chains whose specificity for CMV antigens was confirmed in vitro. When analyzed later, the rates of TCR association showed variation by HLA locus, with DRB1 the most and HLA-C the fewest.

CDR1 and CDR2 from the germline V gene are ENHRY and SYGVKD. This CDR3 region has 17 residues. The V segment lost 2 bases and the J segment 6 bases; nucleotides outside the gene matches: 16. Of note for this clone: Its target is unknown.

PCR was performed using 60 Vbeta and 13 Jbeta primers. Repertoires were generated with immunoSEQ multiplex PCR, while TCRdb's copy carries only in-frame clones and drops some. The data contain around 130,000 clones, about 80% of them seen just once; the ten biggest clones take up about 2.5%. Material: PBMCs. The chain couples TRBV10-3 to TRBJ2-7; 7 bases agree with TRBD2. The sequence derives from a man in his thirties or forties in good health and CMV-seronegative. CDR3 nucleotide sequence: TGTGCCATCAGTGAGCTGGGGGGGAAGTCCCCCTCCGCCGAGCAGTACTTC. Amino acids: CAISELGGKSPSAEQYF.